This T cell receptor beta chain was captured in a study of cytomegalovirus exposure and HLA in healthy donors. Study-wide findings and caveats: Sequencing had likely introduced a cluster of highly shared sequence variants as an artifact. Some V segments (TRBV6-2 and TRBV6-3 among them) were excluded as indistinguishable. The study listed 150 to 200 cytomegalovirus-associated TCR beta chains.

Trimming at V came to 3 bases and at J to 4 bases, leaving 9 bases not matched to a gene. Germline V gene lookup returns CDR1 MNHEY and CDR2 SMNVEV (reference sequence). This CDR3 spans 16 amino acids. Turning to this clone: Its antigen remains unidentified.

60 Vbeta and 13 Jbeta primers were used in PCR. Libraries were prepared by immunoSEQ multiplex PCR; TCRdb keeps only in-frame clonotypes and omits some of them. The sample gives 110,000 to 150,000 clones, about 75% of which show up once; 1.5% to 2% is in the top ten. The chain combines TRBV27 with TRBJ2-3; 8 bases align to TRBD2. The source material was PBMCs. This receptor was taken from a woman in her twenties or thirties in good health and CMV-seronegative. CDR3 region: CASSFSREGFADTQYF. In DNA, the CDR3 is TGTGCCAGCAGTTTCAGTCGGGAGGGCTTCGCAGATACGCAGTATTTT.